This T cell receptor (beta chain) appears in the sequencing data of a study of neurological immune-mediated disorders. Overall study results and limits: TCR clonal expansion peaked in HTLV-1-associated myelopathy patients and was lowest in multiple sclerosis patients. Subjects shared no identical expanded-clone CDR3 amino acid sequences, suggesting private TCR-beta repertoires in all groups.

The CDR3 extends over 17 amino acids. V lost 4 bases, J lost 1 base, and 10 bases stayed unmatched. CDR1 is SGHRS and CDR2 is YFSETQ in the germline V gene. TCRdb itself ran the 5' RACE reads through MiXCR, one entry per CDR3 protein. The sample includes some 48,000 distinct CDR3 sequences, 5.8% seen only once; the top ten take roughly 1.4%. This clonotype was observed at least ten times. What it binds is unknown. The receptor's source is a woman aged 18-30 years with multiple sclerosis. The sequenced sample was CD4+ T cells from blood. The J gene is TRBJ1-2, the V gene TRBV5-1; 10 bases align to TRBD1. The CDR3 sequence: CASSGDPRTGGNYGYTF. DNA of the CDR3: TGCGCCAGCAGCGGGGATCCCAGGACAGGGGGTAACTATGGCTACACCTTC.